The 22 T cell receptor beta chains below all came from one sample that was sequenced in a study of T cells in Graves' hyperthyroidism and ophthalmopathy (dated by TCRdb to between 2017 and 2020). Library method: multiplex PCR. Sequencing used an Illumina HiSeq 2000. The TCR beta CDR3 regions were amplified from RNA transcripts. The first round of RT-PCR for the TCR CDR3 was performed with the HTBI primer set and the Qiagen OneStep RT-PCR kit. Clones were called with MiXCR by TCRdb after fastp trimmed the public reads at Q25, and only in-frame beta chains were retained. Each entry is one CDR3 protein sequence, shown with its most common DNA and genes. In this sample the table shows about 600,000 distinct CDR3 sequences, about 16% of which occur a single time. The ten largest make up around 3.5% of the sample. Source material: blood. The receptor set was obtained from a woman in her forties with Graves' ophthalmopathy.

This clonotype was observed at least ten times. The rearrangement links TRBV5-4 to TRBJ2-1, with D perhaps TRBD1 or TRBD2 (7 bases each). This CDR3 is 17 amino acids long. The germline gives CDR1 SGHNT, CDR2 YYREEE (reference sequence). V lost 0 bases and J lost 6, with 19 bases in between. CDR3 sequence (DNA): TGTGCCAGCAGCTTGGCAAGAAACAGGGGAGGGGGCAATGAGCAGTTCTTC. Its protein is CASSLARNRGGGNEQFF.

This chain connects TRBV6-1 to TRBJ2-2, with TRBD2 as a possible D gene (5 bases). The CDR3 loop spans 14 amino acids. Germline assignment: CDR1 MNHNS and CDR2 SASEGT. Trimming left V 1 base short and J 5 bases short, with 8 bases between. The CDR3 coding sequence is TGTGCCAGCAGTGAAGGGGGAGAGACCGGGGAGCTGTTTTTT. This translates into CASSEGGETGELFF.

This clonotype was seen once. This rearrangement joins TRBV20-1 to TRBJ2-1; D ambiguous. V shed 1 base and J shed 8 bases, with 9 bases lying between them. The CDR3 runs 12 residues. Germline loops: CDR1 DFQATT, CDR2 SNEGSKA (reference sequence). CDR3 protein: CSARASEHEQFF. CDR3 DNA: TGCAGTGCTAGAGCTTCGGAGCATGAGCAGTTCTTC.

This clonotype occurred a few times. V is TRBV15 and J is TRBJ2-1; the D is unclear. Germline assignment: CDR1 LNHNV and CDR2 YYDKDF (reference sequence). The CDR3 spans 12 residues. V was pared by 0 bases and J by 8 bases, with 5 bases between. The CDR3 region is CATSRDFDEQFF. The CDR3 DNA reads as TGTGCCACCAGCAGAGATTTTGATGAGCAGTTCTTC.

This clonotype was found a few times. The chain couples TRBV6-1 to TRBJ2-2, with no clear D. V lost 2 bases and J lost 0, with 7 bases in between. The CDR3 extends over 15 amino acids. Germline-derived CDR1 and CDR2 are MNHNS and SASEGT. The CDR3 nucleotides read TGTGCCAGCAGTGAATTACAGACGAACACCGGGGAGCTGTTTTTT. Residues: CASSELQTNTGELFF.

This clonotype was detected a few times. The V gene is TRBV7-9, the J gene TRBJ1-1, with 10 bases identical to TRBD1. Trimming removed 4 bases from V and 6 bases from J; junction bases left unmatched: 2. The CDR3 is 13 residues long. Germline CDR1 SEHNR, CDR2 FQNEAQ (reference sequence). CDR3 sequence: CASSYGTGAEAFF. CDR3 DNA: TGTGCCAGCAGCTACGGGACAGGGGCTGAAGCTTTCTTT.

The sample holds a few counts of this clonotype. The chain carries TRBV20-1 and TRBJ2-2, with D possibly being TRBD1 (6 bases). Germline CDR1 DFQATT, CDR2 SNEGSKA (reference sequence). The CDR3 covers 14 residues. The V gene lost 0 bases and the J gene lost 3 bases, with 8 bases spanning the gap. The CDR3 DNA reads TGCAGTGCTAGAGAGACAGGAGACACCGGGGAGCTGTTTTTT. This sequence encodes CSARETGDTGELFF.

V gene TRBV27 combines with J gene TRBJ1-5, with 7 bases fitting TRBD1. The germline CDR1 and CDR2 sequences are MNHEY and SMNVEV (reference sequence). V lost 5 bases and J lost 2; bases outside the gene matches: 9. The CDR3 loop spans 16 amino acids. CDR3 bases: TGTGCCAGCAGTACTTACCGACAGGGAGGCAATCAGCCCCAGCATTTT. Protein sequence: CASSTYRQGGNQPQHF.

Details on this clonotype: This could be a read error, since a much larger clone is one nucleotide away. This rearrangement joins TRBV7-9 to TRBJ2-2; TRBD1 agrees at 10 bases. The V segment lost 5 bases and the J segment 3 bases; nucleotides outside the gene matches: 3. This CDR3 region has 15 residues. Germline lookup yields CDR1 SEHNR and CDR2 FQNEAQ (reference sequence). This chain's CDR3 is CASSPGQGYTGELFF. In DNA, the CDR3 is TGTGCCAGCAGCCCGGGACAGGGGTACACCGGGGAGCTGTTTTTT.

For the CDR3, the DNA is TGTGCCAGCAGTTTTACTAGCGGGGGGTGGGGGGAGACCCAGTACTTC. Translation gives CASSFTSGGWGETQYF. V and J are TRBV6-5 and TRBJ2-5; 12 bases match TRBD2. The CDR3 is 16 residues long. With V trimmed by 4 bases and J by 5 bases, 8 bases remained unmatched. Looked up from germline, CDR1 is MNHEY and CDR2 is SVGAGI.

This clonotype was detected ten times or more. The chain couples TRBV6-1 to TRBJ1-2; tentative D call: TRBD1 (5 bases). The CDR3 sequence is 16 residues long. V was shortened by 5 bases and J by 0 bases, with 16 bases between the two germline ends. Germline CDR1 reads MNHNS; CDR2 reads SASEGT. CDR3 in DNA: TGTGCCAGCAGTCTAACGGGGGGGATGTCTAACTATGGCTACACCTTC. Translation gives CASSLTGGMSNYGYTF.

This clonotype was seen repeatedly, ten times or more. The CDR3 bases are TGTGCCAGCACTTGGGAGCAACATTTCACAGATACGCAGTATTTT. Translation gives CASTWEQHFTDTQYF. The genes are TRBV7-9 and TRBJ2-3, with D possibly TRBD2 on 5 matching bases. V was pared by 7 bases and J by 2 bases, with 16 bases between. This CDR3 is 15 amino acids long. Germline V gives CDR1 SEHNR, CDR2 FQNEAQ (reference sequence).

This clonotype was seen many times. The CDR3 loop reads CASRRQGDGNQPQHF. In nucleotides, the CDR3 is TGTGCCAGCAGACGACAGGGAGATGGCAATCAGCCCCAGCATTTT. This chain joins TRBV2 and TRBJ1-5, with TRBD1 matching 7 bases. This CDR3 has 15 residues. Germline-derived CDR1 and CDR2 are SNHLY and FYNNEI. The J segment lost 2 bases and the V segment lost 6 bases, leaving 7 bases of the junction unmatched.

This clonotype was seen repeatedly, ten times or more. The V and J genes are TRBV7-8 and TRBJ2-2; D is unclear. The CDR3 covers 14 residues. From germline, CDR1 is SGHVS and CDR2 FQNEAQ. V shed 1 base and J shed 4 bases, with 7 bases lying between them. The CDR3 DNA reads TGTGCCAGCAGCTTAGGGGTTTCCACCGGGGAGCTGTTTTTT. The encoded protein is CASSLGVSTGELFF.

This clonotype was recorded once. Sequence at one end of the junction differs from germline and may be a read error. V gene TRBV5-5 combines with J gene TRBJ2-2; D tentatively fits TRBD1 or TRBD2 (6 bases each). The CDR3 has 15 amino acids. Germline lookup yields CDR1 SGHKS and CDR2 YYEKEE (reference sequence). The CDR3 DNA follows: TGCGCCAGCAGCCCTGCGGGGACAAACACCGGGGAGCTGTTTTTT. Translating gives CASSPAGTNTGELFF.

This clonotype was counted a few times. The genes are TRBV11-2 and TRBJ2-3; 11 nucleotides match TRBD2. This CDR3 spans 17 amino acids. Germline trimming cut 4 bases from V and 4 bases from J; bases unmatched to any gene: 10. Germline CDR1 is SGHAT and CDR2 is FQNNGV. The CDR3 region is CASSSAPKGLAADTQYF. CDR3 nucleotides: TGTGCCAGCAGCTCCGCCCCTAAGGGACTAGCGGCAGATACGCAGTATTTT.

This chain connects TRBV30 to TRBJ2-7; D is undetermined. The CDR3 loop spans 12 amino acids. Trimming took 7 bases from V and 3 from J, leaving 13 bases between them. Germline V gene lookup returns CDR1 GTSNPN and CDR2 SVGIG (reference sequence). The CDR3 bases are TGTGCCTCCCGGACCAACTTCTACGAGCAGTACTTC. Protein: CASRTNFYEQYF.

The V call is TRBV13, the J call TRBJ2-4, with no clear D. This CDR3 is built from 15 residues. Trimming removed 2 bases at V and 7 bases at J, with 15 bases between. Germline V gene data show CDR1 as PRHDT and CDR2 as FYEKMQ (reference sequence). In nucleotides, the CDR3 is TGTGCCAGCAGCTTACATTTGGCCAGTGAGAACATTCAGTACTTC. Its protein is CASSLHLASENIQYF.

This clonotype was counted only a few times. V is TRBV6-2 or TRBV6-3 and J is TRBJ1-5; D unresolved. Germline V lookup: CDR1 MNHEY, CDR2 SVGEGT. V was cut by 0 bases and J by 2 bases, with 5 bases left in between. CDR3 size: 14 residues. The chain's CDR3 is CASSYSDGNQPQHF. CDR3 nucleotides: TGTGCCAGCAGTTACTCGGACGGCAATCAGCCCCAGCATTTT.

The gene calls are TRBV18 and TRBJ2-1; D is uncertain. Germline V gives CDR1 KGHSH, CDR2 LQKENI. The V end was cut by 3 bases, the J end by 8 bases, with 11 bases between. This CDR3 contains 13 residues. The CDR3 reads CASSPPSVDEQFF. In DNA, the CDR3 is TGTGCCAGCTCACCTCCGAGTGTAGATGAGCAGTTCTTC.

This clonotype was counted between two and nine times. The V gene is TRBV19, the J gene TRBJ1-6; D is ambiguous. Germline CDR1 LNHDA, CDR2 SQIVND (reference sequence). CDR3 length equals 14 residues. V was pared by 3 bases and J by 6 bases, with 9 bases between. In DNA form, the CDR3 reads TGTGCCAGTAGTATCTCAGGCGCTAATTCACCCCTCCACTTT. Translated: CASSISGANSPLHF.

This clonotype was detected a few times. This rearrangement joins TRBV5-1 to TRBJ2-1, with TRBD1 as a possible D gene (6 bases). The ends were cut back, 0 bases at V and 7 bases at J, with 14 bases in the middle. Germline CDR1 and CDR2: SGHRS and YFSETQ. The CDR3 sequence is 15 residues long. The CDR3 DNA reads as TGCGCCAGCAGCTTGGACAGGGCCCGATGGAATGAGCAGTTCTTC. This gives the protein CASSLDRARWNEQFF.